One and the same sample provided the 24 T cell receptor beta chains below, sequenced in a study of cytomegalovirus exposure and HLA in healthy donors. In the PCR, 60 Vbeta and 13 Jbeta primers were used. Method: immunoSEQ multiplex PCR; TCRdb's copy keeps in-frame clones and lacks some. The table lists 100,000 to 150,000 clones, roughly four fifths of them singletons, with around 1.2% in the top ten. Source material: PBMCs. The receptors were sampled from a girl aged 2 to 10 in good health and CMV-seronegative.

This clone was counted a single time. The rearrangement links TRBV30 to TRBJ1-4, with D possibly matching TRBD1 (6 bases). CDR3 length: 13 residues. Germline loops: CDR1 GTSNPN, CDR2 SVGIG (reference sequence). The V end was cut by 1 base, the J end by 5 bases, with 8 bases between. The CDR3 bases are TGTGCCTGGAGTGGGGGGGGCAATGAAAAACTGTTTTTT. Translation: CAWSGGGNEKLFF.

This clone has only a few counts. The genes are TRBV5-1 and TRBJ1-5; TRBD1 might be the D (6 bases). Trimming stripped 1 base from V and 1 base from J, with 9 bases between. The CDR3 is 15 amino acids. Germline CDR1 and CDR2: SGHRS and YFSETQ. For the CDR3, the DNA is TGCGCCAGCAGCTTGACAGGGACAAGCAATCAGCCCCAGCATTTT. It is translated as CASSLTGTSNQPQHF.

This clone was observed a single time. The chain employs TRBV7-2 and TRBJ2-7; 9 bases map to TRBD1. After removal of 1 base from V and 0 bases from J, the junction contained 4 bases not matched to a gene. From germline, CDR1 is SGHTA and CDR2 FQGNSA. This CDR3 comprises 16 residues. DNA for the CDR3: TGTGCCAGCAGCTTAGTTACAGGGGGCGCCTCCTACGAGCAGTACTTC. Translated, it gives CASSLVTGGASYEQYF.

This chain links TRBV15 with TRBJ2-7; TRBD2 matches 12 bases. CDR1 and CDR2 from the germline V gene are LNHNV and YYDKDF (reference sequence). This CDR3 is built from 17 residues. Trimming at V came to 3 bases and at J to 1 base, leaving 7 bases not matched to a gene. In DNA, the CDR3 is TGTGCCACCAGCAGCCCCGGGACTAGCGGGTTGTCCTACGAGCAGTACTTC. It specifies CATSSPGTSGLSYEQYF.

This chain joins TRBV30 and TRBJ1-4; D gene ambiguous. CDR3 size: 15 residues. In germline, CDR1 is GTSNPN, CDR2 SVGIG (reference sequence). V was pared by 0 bases and J by 0 bases, with 8 bases between. CDR3 sequence: CAWSVPRSTNEKLFF. The CDR3 nucleotides read TGTGCCTGGAGTGTCCCACGGTCAACTAATGAAAAACTGTTTTTT.

The gene calls are TRBV13 and TRBJ2-3; TRBD2 is a possible D gene (7 bases). The CDR3 loop spans 14 amino acids. The germline V gene has CDR1 PRHDT and CDR2 FYEKMQ (reference sequence). Trimming cost V 5 bases and J 4 bases, with 13 bases left between them. The CDR3 DNA follows: TGTGCCAGCAGCGTGGGGGGGCGCGCAGATACGCAGTATTTT. Encoded protein: CASSVGGRADTQYF.

The chain's CDR3 is CASGLSRETQYF. The CDR3, as DNA: TGTGCTAGTGGTTTGTCGCGAGAGACCCAGTACTTC. This sequence joins TRBV12-5 and TRBJ2-5; D not resolved. Germline CDR1 reads LGHNT; CDR2 reads FRNRAP. V was trimmed by 2 bases and J by 4 bases, leaving 5 bases between them. The CDR3 totals 12 residues.

The V and J genes are TRBV15 and TRBJ2-7; no clear D. Germline V gene lookup returns CDR1 LNHNV and CDR2 YYDKDF (reference sequence). The V and J ends lost 0 bases and 1 base respectively, with 7 bases between them. The CDR3 is made up of 14 amino acids. CDR3 region: CATSRDLSSYEQYF. In DNA, the CDR3 is TGTGCCACCAGCAGAGATCTAAGTTCCTACGAGCAGTACTTC.

The chain combines TRBV2 with TRBJ2-1, with 8 bases identical to TRBD2. Per the germline V gene, CDR1 is SNHLY and CDR2 is FYNNEI. V lost 0 bases, J lost 0 bases, and 16 bases stayed unmatched. This CDR3 spans 21 amino acids. CDR3 in DNA: TGTGCCAGCAGTGAAGCGCGGTCCACTAGCGGACTAACAGGCTCCTACAATGAGCAGTTCTTC. It is translated as CASSEARSTSGLTGSYNEQFF.

J is TRBJ2-2 and V is TRBV29-1; D uncertain. The CDR3 consists of 14 residues. Deletions cut 4 bases from V and 3 bases from J, with 12 bases between. Looked up from germline, CDR1 is SQVTM and CDR2 is ANQGSEA. The CDR3 reads CSVAVAGDTGELFF. CDR3 bases: TGCAGCGTTGCGGTCGCCGGAGACACCGGGGAGCTGTTTTTT.

This rearrangement joins TRBV4-3 to TRBJ2-7; TRBD2 agrees at 9 bases. Germline CDR1 is LGHNA and CDR2 is YSLEER. This CDR3 has 17 amino acids. Trimming removed 4 bases from V and 0 bases from J; junction bases left unmatched: 10. The CDR3 region is CASSRLVGGGGSYEQYF. The CDR3 DNA is TGCGCCAGCAGCCGCTTGGTAGGCGGGGGGGGCTCCTACGAGCAGTACTTC.

This clone was counted a few times. The chain links TRBV4-3 to TRBJ2-7; TRBD1 agrees at 8 bases. The CDR3 runs to 16 residues. Germline V lookup: CDR1 LGHNA, CDR2 YSLEER. V was clipped by 1 base and J by 3 bases; unmatched bases: 8. The CDR3 here is CASSQALGTGSYEQYF. DNA of the CDR3: TGCGCCAGCAGCCAAGCGTTGGGGACAGGAAGCTACGAGCAGTACTTC.

The chain carries TRBV25-1 and TRBJ1-5; 11 bases align to TRBD1. The germline gives CDR1 MGHDK, CDR2 SYGVNS. J was trimmed by 4 bases and V by 4 bases; bases with no gene match: 9. The CDR3 contains 17 residues. DNA of the CDR3: TGTGCCAGCAGTGGCTCGGTGGGGACAGGGGGGAATCAGCCCCAGCATTTT. Translation: CASSGSVGTGGNQPQHF. Filled out from reference TRBV25-1 and TRBJ1-5, the complete variable domain reads EADIYQTPRYLVIGTGKKITLECSQTMGHDKMYWYQQDPGMELHLIHYSYGVNSTEKGDLSSESTVSRIRTEHFPLTLESARPSHTSQYLCASSGSVGTGGNQPQHFGDGTRLSIL.

The chain has TRBV5-8 and TRBJ2-2, with D tentatively TRBD2 (5 bases). Trimming shortened V by 4 bases and J by 3 bases, and 16 bases separated the two germline ends. Per the germline V gene, CDR1 is SGHTS and CDR2 is YDEGEE. The length of the CDR3 is 16 residues. Here the CDR3 reads CASSRFFGVDTGELFF. In nucleotides, the CDR3 is TGTGCCAGCAGCCGTTTCTTCGGGGTCGACACCGGGGAGCTGTTTTTT.

The chain has TRBV25-1 and TRBJ2-5; tentative D call: TRBD2 (6 bases). Matching the DNA end better, TRBJ2-7 makes the J call doubtful. This CDR3 has 18 residues. CDR1 and CDR2 (germline): MGHDK, SYGVNS. The chain's CDR3 is CASSEYSDDPEGTYEQYF. The CDR3 DNA follows: TGTGCCAGCAGTGAATATAGCGACGACCCGGAGGGCACCTACGAGCAGTACTTC.

This clone was recorded only once. The V gene is TRBV19, the J gene TRBJ1-1; D unclear. There are 13 residues in the CDR3. The germline CDR1 and CDR2 sequences are LNHDA and SQIVND (reference sequence). Trimming cost V 5 bases and J 1 base, with 8 bases left between them. The CDR3 loop is CASSLQTNTEAFF. In DNA, the CDR3 is TGTGCCAGTAGTTTACAGACGAACACTGAAGCTTTCTTT.

The chain is built from TRBV2 and TRBJ1-2; tentative D call: TRBD1 (5 bases). The germline gives CDR1 SNHLY, CDR2 FYNNEI. This CDR3 comprises 14 residues. V was shortened by 4 bases and J by 7 bases, with 16 bases between the two germline ends. The CDR3 DNA sequence: TGTGCCAGCAGTGGACAGAATAGGGATGGTGGCTACACCTTC. This encodes CASSGQNRDGGYTF. The full variable domain, in which reference TRBV2 and TRBJ1-2 provide the parts outside the CDR3, is EPEVTQTPSHQVTQMGQEVILRCVPISNHLYFYWYRQILGQKVEFLVSFYNNEISEKSEIFDDQFSVERPDGSNFTLKIRSTKLEDSAMYFCASSGQNRDGGYTFGSGTRLTVV.

V gene TRBV25-1 combines with J gene TRBJ2-7; tentatively, D is TRBD1 (6 bases). V lost 3 bases, J lost 2 bases, and 11 bases lay in between. The CDR3 runs 14 residues. CDR1 MGHDK and CDR2 SYGVNS come from the germline V gene. For the CDR3, the DNA is TGTGCCAGCAGTGAGAGGCCAGGGGCCTACGAGCAGTACTTC. Translating gives CASSERPGAYEQYF.

Comment on this clone: This sample also contains other DNA sequences that code for the same CDR3. The V call is TRBV2, the J call TRBJ1-5; 10 positions agree with TRBD1. The CDR3 has 15 residues. V lost 6 bases to trimming and J lost 4 bases; unmatched junction nucleotides: 6. Per the germline V gene, CDR1 is SNHLY and CDR2 is FYNNEI. The CDR3 loop reads CASRGDRGTNQPQHF. CDR3 nucleotides: TGTGCCAGCAGGGGGGACAGGGGAACGAATCAGCCCCAGCATTTT. The full variable domain, in which reference TRBV2 and TRBJ1-5 provide the parts outside the CDR3, is EPEVTQTPSHQVTQMGQEVILRCVPISNHLYFYWYRQILGQKVEFLVSFYNNEISEKSEIFDDQFSVERPDGSNFTLKIRSTKLEDSAMYFCASRGDRGTNQPQHFGDGTRLSIL.

The chain joins TRBV25-1 to TRBJ2-1; D is possibly TRBD2 (5 bases). The CDR3 sequence is 11 residues long. The germline gives CDR1 MGHDK, CDR2 SYGVNS. V shed 5 bases and J shed 8 bases, with 7 bases lying between them. CDR3 DNA sequence: TGTGCCAGCAGTAGGAGGCATGAGCAGTTCTTC. Amino acids: CASSRRHEQFF.

In DNA, the CDR3 is TGCGCCAGCAGCCCACGGACAGATACGCAGTATTTT. This sequence encodes CASSPRTDTQYF. The J gene is TRBJ2-3, the V gene TRBV5-1; D ambiguous. The CDR3 has 12 residues. From germline, CDR1 is SGHRS and CDR2 YFSETQ. V lost 4 bases to trimming and J lost 3 bases, with 6 bases between them. The whole variable domain, filled in from reference TRBV5-1 and TRBJ2-3, reads KAGVTQTPRYLIKTRGQQVTLSCSPISGHRSVSWYQQTPGQGLQFLFEYFSETQRNKGNFPGRFSGRQFSNSRSEMNVSTLELGDSALYLCASSPRTDTQYFGPGTRLTVL.

The chain is built from TRBV6-1 and TRBJ2-7; the D gene is possibly TRBD1 (6 bases). The CDR3 sequence is 15 residues long. V lost 1 base and J 3 bases, leaving 13 bases between the germline ends. The V gene's germline CDR1 is MNHNS and CDR2 SASEGT. The CDR3 loop is CASSEGTEAVYEQYF. In nucleotides, the CDR3 is TGTGCCAGCAGTGAAGGGACAGAGGCGGTCTACGAGCAGTACTTC.

This clone was seen more than once but under ten times. The chain links TRBV10-2 to TRBJ1-1; the D gene is possibly TRBD1 (5 bases). V was clipped by 10 bases and J by 4 bases, with 13 bases between them. Germline V lookup: CDR1 WSHSY, CDR2 SAAADI. The CDR3 has 12 residues. The CDR3 region has the DNA TGCGCCACCAACTACGGGGGCACTGAAGCTTTCTTT. Translated: CATNYGGTEAFF.

The rearrangement joins TRBV28 to TRBJ2-7; perhaps TRBD1 as D (5 bases). The V end was cut by 5 bases, the J end by 4 bases, with 9 bases between. Per the germline V gene, CDR1 is MDHEN and CDR2 is SYDVKM. The CDR3 is made up of 12 amino acids. CDR3 in DNA: TGTGCCAGCAGTACCCCAGGGTACGAGCAGTACTTC. Translated: CASSTPGYEQYF.